These 17 T cell receptor beta chains share one sample of origin, sequenced in a study of blood T cell repertoires in COVID-19 (TCRdb year 2020). The method behind the library was the immunoSEQ multiplex PCR assay. The table comes from immuneACCESS by way of TCRdb, which keeps in-frame sequences with V and J called. Part of the clones is missing from these tables; in studies checked, under half for an unresolved V gene and the rest for unknown reasons. Within this sample are 200,000 to 300,000 clones, with 80% to 90% of them counted one time only. The ten largest make up approximately 7.5% of the sample. The sequenced material came from peripheral blood. Receptor source: a woman of 80 years or more with COVID-19, enrolled during active disease.

This chain links TRBV5-4 with TRBJ1-6, with D possibly TRBD1 on 5 matching bases. V lost 2 bases to trimming and J lost 8 bases, with 14 bases between them. The V gene's germline CDR1 is SGHNT and CDR2 YYREEE (reference sequence). This CDR3 spans 15 amino acids. CDR3 sequence reads: CASSLGSPGDSPLHF. The DNA for the CDR3 is TGTGCCAGCAGCTTAGGGTCGCCGGGGGATTCACCCCTCCACTTT.

The chain joins TRBV6-2 or TRBV6-3 to TRBJ2-1; D is possibly TRBD1 (5 bases). The CDR3 is made up of 12 amino acids. V was shortened by 2 bases and J by 10 bases, with 9 bases between the two germline ends. Germline V gene lookup returns CDR1 MNHEY and CDR2 SVGEGT. The CDR3 DNA is TGTGCCAGCAGTTACCCTCCAGGGGAGCAGTTCTTC. Amino acids: CASSYPPGEQFF.

The chain recombines TRBV25-1 with TRBJ2-3; 12 bases align to TRBD2. CDR3 length: 14 amino acids. Germline-derived CDR1 and CDR2 are MGHDK and SYGVNS. The junction had 2 bases not matched to a gene; V was cut back by 5 bases and J by 5 bases. The CDR3 reads CASSKGLAGDTQYF. For the CDR3, the DNA is TGTGCCAGCAGTAAGGGACTAGCGGGAGATACGCAGTATTTT.

This clone appeared once. J is TRBJ1-2 and V is TRBV27, with 8 bases lining up with TRBD1. Germline-derived CDR1 and CDR2 are MNHEY and SMNVEV (reference sequence). After removal of 5 bases from V and 2 bases from J, the junction contained 7 bases not matched to a gene. There are 15 residues in the CDR3. The DNA of the CDR3 is TGTGCCAGCAGTAAACAGGGGGTTGCGAACTATGGCTACACCTTC. This codes for CASSKQGVANYGYTF.

This clone was recorded only once. The chain recombines TRBV23-1 with TRBJ2-7; D is uncertain. TRBV23-1 is reported as an ORF; its role is uncertain. Trimming took off 0 bases at V and 1 base at J, with 10 bases between the two ends. The CDR3 is made up of 15 amino acids. CDR3 coding DNA: TGCGCCAGCAGTCAATCTTGGTGGCAGTCCTACGAGCAGTACTTC. This gives the protein CASSQSWWQSYEQYF.

The chain uses TRBV27 and TRBJ2-1, with 14 bases aligning to TRBD2. Germline trimming cut 9 bases from V and 3 bases from J; bases unmatched to any gene: 13. There are 18 residues in the CDR3. Germline assignment: CDR1 MNHEY and CDR2 SMNVEV (reference sequence). CDR3 sequence reads: CASRRFDGLAGGYNEQFF. The DNA of the CDR3 is TGTGCCAGTCGACGCTTTGACGGACTAGCGGGAGGCTACAATGAGCAGTTCTTC.

The chain employs TRBV11-2 and TRBJ1-2, with 7 nucleotides matching TRBD1. Trimming cost V 5 bases and J 4 bases; bases outside gene matches: 10. CDR1 is SGHAT, CDR2 FQNNGV, per germline. This CDR3 is 15 amino acids long. The CDR3 coding sequence is TGTGCCAGCAGCCCCCGAGGGACAGTTCCCTATGGCTACACCTTC. Its protein is CASSPRGTVPYGYTF. The whole variable domain, filled in from reference TRBV11-2 and TRBJ1-2, reads EAGVAQSPRYKIIEKRQSVAFWCNPISGHATLYWYQQILGQGPKLLIQFQNNGVVDDSQLPKDRFSAERLKGVDSTLKIQPAKLEDSAVYLCASSPRGTVPYGYTFGSGTRLTVV.

This clone was observed once. V usage is TRBV7-9 and J usage is TRBJ2-3, with 16 bases aligning to TRBD2. Unmatched junction bases numbered 6, after V lost 7 bases and J lost 5 bases. The CDR3 has 16 amino acids. Germline loops: CDR1 SEHNR, CDR2 FQNEAQ (reference sequence). This chain's CDR3 is CASNPGLAGGIDTQYF. In nucleotides, the CDR3 is TGTGCCAGCAACCCGGGACTAGCGGGGGGGATAGATACGCAGTATTTT. The full variable domain, its missing parts supplied by reference TRBV7-9 and TRBJ2-3, is DTGVSQNPRHKITKRGQNVTFRCDPISEHNRLYWYRQTLGQGPEFLTYFQNEAQLEKSRLLSDRFSAERPKGSFSTLEIQRTEQGDSAMYLCASNPGLAGGIDTQYFGPGTRLTVL.

The chain couples TRBV5-1 to TRBJ1-2; no clear D gene. The V end lost 0 bases, the J end lost 3 bases, and 9 bases lay between the germline ends. The germline CDR1 and CDR2 sequences are SGHRS and YFSETQ. This CDR3 comprises 14 residues. DNA for the CDR3: TGCGCCAGCAGCTTGGCCGGTACAGACTATGGCTACACCTTC. Translating it yields CASSLAGTDYGYTF.

This clone was counted a few times. V usage is TRBV13 and J usage is TRBJ1-2; maybe TRBD1 (5 bases). The ends were cut back, 2 bases at V and 2 bases at J, with 6 bases in the middle. The CDR3 consists of 13 residues. Germline V gene lookup returns CDR1 PRHDT and CDR2 FYEKMQ (reference sequence). The CDR3 DNA is TGTGCCAGCAGCTTATCAGGGAACTATGGCTACACCTTC. This translates into CASSLSGNYGYTF.

The chain combines TRBV5-1 with TRBJ1-2; D is perhaps TRBD1 (5 bases). CDR3 length: 14 amino acids. Germline V gives CDR1 SGHRS, CDR2 YFSETQ. Deletions cut 0 bases from V and 4 bases from J, with 10 bases between. The CDR3 nucleotides are TGCGCCAGCAGCTTGGAAGGGGCCTCCTATGGCTACACCTTC. As protein: CASSLEGASYGYTF.

The chain links TRBV3-1 (or the pseudogene TRBV3-2) to TRBJ1-3, with D possibly being TRBD1 (5 bases). This CDR3 region has 16 residues. V shed 1 base and J shed 2 bases, with 12 bases lying between them. Germline lookup yields CDR1 LGHDT and CDR2 YNNKEL (reference sequence). CDR3 sequence reads: CASSQGSGGTGNTIYF. As DNA, the CDR3 is TGTGCCAGCAGCCAAGGTTCCGGGGGGACTGGAAACACCATATATTTT.

This clone came up a few times. The chain has TRBV4-2 and TRBJ2-3, with D hard to call. Trimming shortened V by 5 bases and J by 4 bases, and 10 bases separated the two germline ends. This CDR3 is built from 13 residues. The germline gives CDR1 LGHNA, CDR2 YNFKEQ. In DNA form, the CDR3 reads TGTGCCAGCAGCTACGGCGGTGCAGATACGCAGTATTTT. Translated, it gives CASSYGGADTQYF.

This clone has just a few counts. The gene calls are TRBV3-1 (or the pseudogene TRBV3-2) and TRBJ2-5, with 10 bases lining up with TRBD1. The junction had 20 bases not matched to a gene; V was cut back by 4 bases and J by 6 bases. Per the germline V gene, CDR1 is LGHDT and CDR2 is YNNKEL (reference sequence). The CDR3 is 19 amino acids. The CDR3, as DNA: TGTGCCAGCAGCCCACGTTTCCTTTCGACAGGGGGCGAGAGGAAGACCCAGTACTTC. Residues: CASSPRFLSTGGERKTQYF.

The chain links TRBV5-4 to TRBJ2-7; weak D call: TRBD1 (6 bases). Germline V gives CDR1 SGHNT, CDR2 YYREEE (reference sequence). Trimming shortened V by 0 bases and J by 0 bases, and 13 bases separated the two germline ends. The CDR3 extends over 16 amino acids. The CDR3: CASSLGSGTTSYEQYF. The CDR3 DNA is TGTGCCAGCAGCTTGGGTAGTGGGACAACCTCCTACGAGCAGTACTTC.

The rearrangement uses TRBV30 and TRBJ2-7; 7 bases are a match to TRBD2. V lost 3 bases to trimming and J lost 2 bases; unmatched junction nucleotides: 13. The CDR3 runs 16 residues. The germline CDR1 and CDR2 sequences are GTSNPN and SVGIG (reference sequence). CDR3 coding DNA: TGTGCCTGGAGAAGAACGGGGGGTTATCCCCCCTACGAGCAGTACTTC. Its protein is CAWRRTGGYPPYEQYF.

This clone appeared a single time. Here the CDR3 DNA reads TGTGCCAGCGCCTCCCCCCGGGACAGGGTTGGCTATGGCTACACCTTC. This encodes CASASPRDRVGYGYTF. The chain recombines TRBV18 with TRBJ1-2; 9 nucleotides align to TRBD1. Germline V gives CDR1 KGHSH, CDR2 LQKENI. The length of the CDR3 is 16 residues. V lost 8 bases to trimming and J lost 4 bases; unmatched junction nucleotides: 14.